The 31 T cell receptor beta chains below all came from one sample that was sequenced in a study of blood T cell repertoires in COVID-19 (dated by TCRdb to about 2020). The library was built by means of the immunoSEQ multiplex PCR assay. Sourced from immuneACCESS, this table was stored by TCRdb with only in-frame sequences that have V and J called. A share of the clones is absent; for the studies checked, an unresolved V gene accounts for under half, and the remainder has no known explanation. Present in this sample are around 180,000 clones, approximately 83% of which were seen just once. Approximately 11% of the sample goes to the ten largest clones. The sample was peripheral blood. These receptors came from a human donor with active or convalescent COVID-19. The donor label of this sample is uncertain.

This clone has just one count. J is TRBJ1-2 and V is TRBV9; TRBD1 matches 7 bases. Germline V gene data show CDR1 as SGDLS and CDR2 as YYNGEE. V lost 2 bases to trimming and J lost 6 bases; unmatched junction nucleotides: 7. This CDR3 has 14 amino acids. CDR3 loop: CASSVSRTGDGYTF. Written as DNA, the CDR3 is TGTGCCAGCAGCGTCAGTCGTACAGGGGATGGCTACACCTTC.

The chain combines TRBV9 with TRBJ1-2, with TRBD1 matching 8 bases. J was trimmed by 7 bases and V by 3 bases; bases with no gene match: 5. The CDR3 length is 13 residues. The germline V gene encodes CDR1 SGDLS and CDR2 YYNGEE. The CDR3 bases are TGTGCCAGCAGCGCACAGGGGGTCCGTGGCTACACCTTC. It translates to CASSAQGVRGYTF.

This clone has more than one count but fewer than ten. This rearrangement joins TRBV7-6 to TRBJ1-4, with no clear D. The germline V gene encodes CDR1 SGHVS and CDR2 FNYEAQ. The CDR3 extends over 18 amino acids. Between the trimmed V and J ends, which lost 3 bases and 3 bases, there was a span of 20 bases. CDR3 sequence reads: CASSFLPPDRVSNEKLFF. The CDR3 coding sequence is TGTGCCAGCAGCTTTCTCCCCCCGGATCGGGTGTCTAATGAAAAACTGTTTTTT.

CDR3 DNA sequence: TGTGCCAGCAGCCTCCCAGGGGGCGGGGGCCGGGCCACCTTC. This sequence encodes CASSLPGGGGRATF. The V and J genes are TRBV3-1 (or the pseudogene TRBV3-2) and TRBJ1-2, with 8 positions matching TRBD1. CDR1 is LGHDT and CDR2 is YNNKEL in the germline V gene (reference sequence). This CDR3 region has 14 residues. With V trimmed by 4 bases and J by 13 bases, 14 bases remained unmatched.

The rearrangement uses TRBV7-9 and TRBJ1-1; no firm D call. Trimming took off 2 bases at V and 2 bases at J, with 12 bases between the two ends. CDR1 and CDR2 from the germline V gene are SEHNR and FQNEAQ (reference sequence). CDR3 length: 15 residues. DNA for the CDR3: TGTGCCAGCAGCTTAATGAACAGCTTAAACACTGAAGCTTTCTTT. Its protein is CASSLMNSLNTEAFF.

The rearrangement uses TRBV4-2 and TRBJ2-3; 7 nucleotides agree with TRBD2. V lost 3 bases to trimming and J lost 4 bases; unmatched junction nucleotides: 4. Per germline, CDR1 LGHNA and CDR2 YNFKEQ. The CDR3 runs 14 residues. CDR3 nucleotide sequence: TGTGCCAGCAGCCACTACCGGGGGGCAGATACGCAGTATTTT. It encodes CASSHYRGADTQYF.

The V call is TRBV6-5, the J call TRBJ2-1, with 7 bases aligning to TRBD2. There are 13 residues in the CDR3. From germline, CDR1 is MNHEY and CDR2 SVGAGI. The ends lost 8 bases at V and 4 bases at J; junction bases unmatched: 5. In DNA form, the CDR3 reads TGTGCCAGCGGGAGCGGGGCTTACAATGAGCAGTTCTTC. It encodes CASGSGAYNEQFF.

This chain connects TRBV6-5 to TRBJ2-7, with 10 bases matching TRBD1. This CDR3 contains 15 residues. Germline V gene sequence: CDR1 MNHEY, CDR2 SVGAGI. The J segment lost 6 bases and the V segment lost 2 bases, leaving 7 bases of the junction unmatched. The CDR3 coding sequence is TGTGCCAGCAGTTACCGACACCGGGACAGGGGCGAGCAGTACTTC. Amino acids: CASSYRHRDRGEQYF.

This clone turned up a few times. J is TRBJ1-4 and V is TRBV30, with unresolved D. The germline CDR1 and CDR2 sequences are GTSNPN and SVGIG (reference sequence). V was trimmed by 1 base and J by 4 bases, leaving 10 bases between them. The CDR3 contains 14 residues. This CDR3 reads CAWSGENFNEKLFF. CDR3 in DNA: TGTGCCTGGAGTGGAGAGAATTTTAATGAAAAACTGTTTTTT.

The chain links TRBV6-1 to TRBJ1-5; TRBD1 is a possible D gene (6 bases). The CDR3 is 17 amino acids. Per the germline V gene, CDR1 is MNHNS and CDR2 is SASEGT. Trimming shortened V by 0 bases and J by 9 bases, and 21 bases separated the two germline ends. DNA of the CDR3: TGTGCCAGCAGTGAAGCGCTTATTTGGGGGGGCCGGGGGCCCCAGCATTTT. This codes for CASSEALIWGGRGPQHF.

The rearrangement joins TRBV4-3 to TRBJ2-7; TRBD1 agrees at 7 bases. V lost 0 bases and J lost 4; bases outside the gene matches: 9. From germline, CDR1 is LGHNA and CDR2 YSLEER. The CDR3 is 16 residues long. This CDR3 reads CASSQDLTGQLYEQYF. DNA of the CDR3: TGCGCCAGCAGCCAAGACTTGACAGGGCAACTATACGAGCAGTACTTC.

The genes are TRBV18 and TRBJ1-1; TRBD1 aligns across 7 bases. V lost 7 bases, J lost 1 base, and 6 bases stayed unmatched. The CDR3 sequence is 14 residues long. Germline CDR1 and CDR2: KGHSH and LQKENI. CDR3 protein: CASLPGQTNTEAFF. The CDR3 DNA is TGTGCCAGCTTACCGGGACAGACGAACACTGAAGCTTTCTTT.

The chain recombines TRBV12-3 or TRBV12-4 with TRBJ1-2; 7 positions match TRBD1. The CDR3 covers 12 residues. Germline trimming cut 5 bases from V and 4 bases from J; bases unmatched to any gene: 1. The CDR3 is CASSRQGYGYTF. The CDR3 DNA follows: TGTGCCAGCAGTCGACAGGGCTATGGCTACACCTTC.

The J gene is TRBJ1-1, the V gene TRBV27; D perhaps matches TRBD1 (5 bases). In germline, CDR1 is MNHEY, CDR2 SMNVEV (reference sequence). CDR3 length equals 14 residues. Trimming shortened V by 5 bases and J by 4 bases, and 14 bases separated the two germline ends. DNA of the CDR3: TGTGCCAGCAGTCCAAGACAGCGTCGCACTGAAGCTTTCTTT. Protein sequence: CASSPRQRRTEAFF.

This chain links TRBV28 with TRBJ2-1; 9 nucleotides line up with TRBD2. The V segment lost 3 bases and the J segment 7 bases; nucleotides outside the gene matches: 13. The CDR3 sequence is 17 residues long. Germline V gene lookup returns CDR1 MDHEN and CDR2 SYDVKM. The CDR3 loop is CASSLLMAGGPGNEQFF. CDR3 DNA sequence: TGTGCCAGCAGTTTGTTAATGGCGGGGGGGCCGGGGAATGAGCAGTTCTTC.

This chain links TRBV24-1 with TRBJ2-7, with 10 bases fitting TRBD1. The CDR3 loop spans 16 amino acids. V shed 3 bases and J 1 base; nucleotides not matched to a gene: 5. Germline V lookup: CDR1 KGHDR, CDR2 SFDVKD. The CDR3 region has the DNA TGTGCCACCAGTGATGCTCCGGGACAGGGGTCCTACGAGCAGTACTTC. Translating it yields CATSDAPGQGSYEQYF.

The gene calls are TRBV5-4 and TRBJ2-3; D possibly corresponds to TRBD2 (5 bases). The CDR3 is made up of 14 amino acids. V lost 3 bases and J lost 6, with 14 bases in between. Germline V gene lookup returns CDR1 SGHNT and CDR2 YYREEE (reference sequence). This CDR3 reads CASSSASWVDTQYF. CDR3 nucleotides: TGTGCCAGCAGCTCAGCTAGCTGGGTTGATACGCAGTATTTT.

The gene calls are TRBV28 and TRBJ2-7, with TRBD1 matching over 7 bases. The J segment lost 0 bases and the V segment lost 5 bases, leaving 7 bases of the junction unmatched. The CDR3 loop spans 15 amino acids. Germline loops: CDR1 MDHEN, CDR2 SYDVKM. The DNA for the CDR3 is TGTGCCAGCAGTGGTGGACAGGCTAACTCCTACGAGCAGTACTTC. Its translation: CASSGGQANSYEQYF.

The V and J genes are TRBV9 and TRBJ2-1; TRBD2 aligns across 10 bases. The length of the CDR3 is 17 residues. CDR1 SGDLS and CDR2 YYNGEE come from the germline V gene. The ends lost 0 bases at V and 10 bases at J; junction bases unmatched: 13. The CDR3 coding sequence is TGTGCCAGCAGCGTAGTCGGTATAGCGGGAGGAGATGACGAGCAGTTCTTC. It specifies CASSVVGIAGGDDEQFF.

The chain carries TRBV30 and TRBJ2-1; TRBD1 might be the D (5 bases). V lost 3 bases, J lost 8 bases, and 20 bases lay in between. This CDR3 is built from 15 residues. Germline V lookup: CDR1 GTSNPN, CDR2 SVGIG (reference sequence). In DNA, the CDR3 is TGTGCCTGGAGGCAGGGCCCTTCGTATAGGGATGAGCAGTTCTTC. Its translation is CAWRQGPSYRDEQFF.

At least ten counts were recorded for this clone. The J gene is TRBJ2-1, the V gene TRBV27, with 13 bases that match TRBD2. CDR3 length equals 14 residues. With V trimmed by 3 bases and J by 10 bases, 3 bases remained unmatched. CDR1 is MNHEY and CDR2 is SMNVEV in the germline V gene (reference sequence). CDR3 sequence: CASSFSTSGREQFF. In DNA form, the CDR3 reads TGTGCCAGCAGTTTCTCGACTAGCGGGAGGGAGCAGTTCTTC.

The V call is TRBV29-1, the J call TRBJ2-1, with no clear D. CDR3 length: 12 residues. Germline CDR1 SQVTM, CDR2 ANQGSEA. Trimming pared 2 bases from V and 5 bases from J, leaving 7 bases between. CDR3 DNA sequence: TGCAGCGTTGAATCAGATCACAATGAGCAGTTCTTC. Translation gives CSVESDHNEQFF.

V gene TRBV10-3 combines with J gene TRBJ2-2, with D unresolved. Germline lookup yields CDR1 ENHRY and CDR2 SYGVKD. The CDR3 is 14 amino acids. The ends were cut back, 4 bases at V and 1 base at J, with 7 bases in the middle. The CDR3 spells CAISAGGNTGELFF. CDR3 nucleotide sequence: TGTGCCATCAGTGCCGGTGGGAACACCGGGGAGCTGTTTTTT.

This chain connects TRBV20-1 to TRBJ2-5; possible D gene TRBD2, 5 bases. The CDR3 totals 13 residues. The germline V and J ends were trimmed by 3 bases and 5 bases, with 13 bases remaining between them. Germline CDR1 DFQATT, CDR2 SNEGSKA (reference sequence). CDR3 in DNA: TGCAGTGCTAGTCCCTCGGGGTTGGAGACCCAGTACTTC. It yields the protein CSASPSGLETQYF.

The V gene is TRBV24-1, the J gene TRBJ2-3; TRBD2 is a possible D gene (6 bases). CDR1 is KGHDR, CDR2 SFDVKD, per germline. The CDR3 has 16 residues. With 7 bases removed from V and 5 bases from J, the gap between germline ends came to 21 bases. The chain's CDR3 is CATSTLGEFGRDTQYF. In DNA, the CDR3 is TGTGCCACCAGCACTCTCGGGGAGTTCGGGAGAGATACGCAGTATTTT.

The CDR3 loop reads CASTEPGQKHEQYF. CDR3 DNA sequence: TGTGCCAGCACAGAACCGGGACAGAAACACGAGCAGTACTTC. This chain uses TRBV28 with TRBJ2-7; 7 bases are a match to TRBD1. Per germline, CDR1 MDHEN and CDR2 SYDVKM. The V and J ends lost 7 bases and 5 bases, in that order; junction bases with no gene match: 11. The CDR3 is 14 residues long. Full variable domain (remainder filled in from reference TRBV28 and TRBJ2-7): DVKVTQSSRYLVKRTGEKVFLECVQDMDHENMFWYRQDPGLGLRLIYFSYDVKMKEKGDIPEGYSVSREKKERFSLILESASTNQTSMYLCASTEPGQKHEQYFGPGTRLTVT.

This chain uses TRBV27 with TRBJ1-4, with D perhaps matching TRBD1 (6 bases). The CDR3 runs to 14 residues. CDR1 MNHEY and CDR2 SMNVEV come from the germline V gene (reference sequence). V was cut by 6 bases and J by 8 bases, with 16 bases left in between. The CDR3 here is CASRLQGSEEKLFF. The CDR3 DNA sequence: TGTGCCAGCAGACTACAGGGATCTGAGGAAAAACTGTTTTTT.

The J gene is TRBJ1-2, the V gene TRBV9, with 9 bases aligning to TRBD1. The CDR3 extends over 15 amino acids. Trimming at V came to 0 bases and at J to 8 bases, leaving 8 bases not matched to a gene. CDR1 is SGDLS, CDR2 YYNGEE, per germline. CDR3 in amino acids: CASSVEAQGAGGYTF. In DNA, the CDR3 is TGTGCCAGCAGCGTAGAGGCACAGGGGGCCGGAGGCTACACCTTC.

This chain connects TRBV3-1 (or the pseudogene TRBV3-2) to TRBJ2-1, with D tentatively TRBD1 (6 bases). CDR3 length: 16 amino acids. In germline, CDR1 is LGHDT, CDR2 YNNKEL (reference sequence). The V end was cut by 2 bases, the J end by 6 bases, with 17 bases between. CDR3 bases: TGTGCCAGCAGCCAAAGGGGGTCCCCCCGTCTCAATGAGCAGTTCTTC. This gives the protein CASSQRGSPRLNEQFF.

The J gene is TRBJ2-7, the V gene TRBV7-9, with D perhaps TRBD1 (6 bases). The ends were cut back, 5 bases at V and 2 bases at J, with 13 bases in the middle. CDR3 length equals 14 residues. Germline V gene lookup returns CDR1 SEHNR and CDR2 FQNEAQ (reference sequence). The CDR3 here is CASSASEGAYEQYF. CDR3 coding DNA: TGTGCCAGCAGCGCTAGTGAGGGGGCCTACGAGCAGTACTTC.

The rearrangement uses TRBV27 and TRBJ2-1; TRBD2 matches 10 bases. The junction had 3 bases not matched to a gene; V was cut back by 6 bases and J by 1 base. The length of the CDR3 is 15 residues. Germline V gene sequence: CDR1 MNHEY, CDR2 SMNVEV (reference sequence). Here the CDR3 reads CASRLAGPSYNEQFF. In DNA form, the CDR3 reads TGTGCCAGCAGACTAGCGGGACCTTCCTACAATGAGCAGTTCTTC.